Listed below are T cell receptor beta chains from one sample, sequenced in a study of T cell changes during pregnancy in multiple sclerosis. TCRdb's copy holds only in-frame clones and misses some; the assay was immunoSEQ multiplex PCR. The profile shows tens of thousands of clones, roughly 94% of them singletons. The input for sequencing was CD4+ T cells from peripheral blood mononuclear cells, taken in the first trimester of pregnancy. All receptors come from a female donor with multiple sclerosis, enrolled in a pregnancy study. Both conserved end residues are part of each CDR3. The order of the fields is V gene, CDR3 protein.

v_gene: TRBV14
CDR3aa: CASSRGTGREAFF

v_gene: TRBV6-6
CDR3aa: CASSQLDGGYTF

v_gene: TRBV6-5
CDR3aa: CASSWGGQANTEAFF

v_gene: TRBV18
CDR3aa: CASSPGTSGGYEQYF

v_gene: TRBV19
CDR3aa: CASSMGSSGGRNEQFF

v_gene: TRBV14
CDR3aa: CASSQTTAGQQYF

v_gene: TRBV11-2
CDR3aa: CASSPRGGGGAYEQYF

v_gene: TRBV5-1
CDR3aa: CASSLGQANYGYTF

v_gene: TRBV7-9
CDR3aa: CASSLGDRGSNEKLFF

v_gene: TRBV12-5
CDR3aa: CASGLVLFEDRFYSNQPQHF